Below are 7 T cell receptor beta chains sequenced from a single sample in a study of CXCR3-negative and CXCR3-positive naive CD8 T cells. The study's findings and limits: CXCR3-positive naive cells had more hydrophobic TRB CDR3s than CXCR3-negative naive cells.

These TCRs are of unknown antigen specificity. TRB cDNA was prepared as libraries by UMI-labeled 5' RACE. TCRdb re-called the 5' RACE reads, yielding one record per CDR3 amino acid sequence without DNA. Reported are about 98,000 distinct CDR3 sequences; the ten largest clones contain 0.7% to 1%. The sample taken for sequencing was naive CXCR3+ CD8+ T cells from blood. Subset here: CD45RO-CCR7+CD27+CD95- naive CD8+ T cells expressing CXCR3 (TNR3+). The source of these receptors is a human donor in good health. Some clones in this sample may be carry-over from other donors' samples.

The rearrangement uses TRBV20-1 and TRBJ1-4; lacking DNA, the TRBD1 call made by TCRdb goes unchecked. Looked up from germline, CDR1 is DFQATT and CDR2 is SNEGSKA (reference sequence). The CDR3 loop spans 13 amino acids. This CDR3 reads CSPFGLDNEKLFF.

The chain uses TRBV28 and TRBJ2-7; checking the TCRdb D call of TRBD1 is not possible without DNA. This CDR3 spans 13 amino acids. Germline loops: CDR1 MDHEN, CDR2 SYDVKM. The CDR3 protein is CASEAGQGYEQYF.

The V and J genes are TRBV12-3 or TRBV12-4 and TRBJ1-1. This CDR3 comprises 15 residues. CDR3 loop: CASSAGAGGYTEAFF.

The chain recombines TRBV29-1 with TRBJ2-7. From germline, CDR1 is SQVTM and CDR2 ANQGSEA. This CDR3 is 15 amino acids long. This CDR3 is CSVEVGSCLSYEQYF.

The J gene is TRBJ2-3, the V gene TRBV7-2. This CDR3 comprises 16 residues. The germline V gene has CDR1 SGHTA and CDR2 FQGNSA. CDR3 residues: CASSLDARRSTDTQYF.

This chain joins TRBV5-6 and TRBJ2-5; TCRdb proposes TRBD1, but this gene call is untestable without DNA. CDR1 is SGHDT and CDR2 is YYEEEE in the germline V gene. The length of the CDR3 is 14 residues. CDR3 protein: CASRGTGYQETQYF.

This chain links TRBV27 with TRBJ2-3; without DNA, the TCRdb call of TRBD1 cannot be checked. The germline V gene has CDR1 MNHEY and CDR2 SMNVEV (reference sequence). The CDR3 extends over 14 amino acids. The chain's CDR3 is CASSLHRGTDTQYF.